Listed below are T cell receptor beta chains from one sample, sequenced in a study of OX40 agonist ivuxolimab in advanced cancers. Using immunoSEQ multiplex PCR, the repertoire was profiled, and TCRdb retains in-frame clones only, with some absent. The top ten clones hold 8.5% to 10% of a sample with some 86,000 clones, 94% of them seen once. Sequenced material: CD4+ or CD8+ T cells sorted from blood, taken in a trial of the OX40 agonist ivuxolimab. The receptors stem from an adult with an advanced solid tumor such as melanoma, head and neck, liver or kidney cancer. The CDR3 runs from the conserved cysteine through the conserved F or W. Fields, in order: D gene, J gene, V gene, clone size, CDR3 protein, CDR3 DNA. The D gene is left open where the match is weak. Not every row has a clone size; where given, it reads once, few, many or a size class.

TRBD2 TRBJ2-7 TRBV14 once CASRRGAENEQYF TGTGCCAGCCGGCGGGGGGCGGAAAACGAGCAGTACTTC
- TRBJ2-1 TRBV21-1 - CASSPGQQQFF TGTGCCAGCAGCCCAGGTCAGCAGCAGTTCTTC
TRBD2 TRBJ2-7 TRBV19 - CASSYLLAVEIYEQYF TGTGCCAGTAGCTACCTGCTAGCGGTTGAAATCTACGAGCAGTACTTC
- TRBJ1-1 TRBV28 - CASSLFRAGPNTEAFF TGTGCCAGCAGTTTATTTCGGGCAGGGCCGAACACTGAAGCTTTCTTT
- TRBJ1-4 TRBV6-5 - CASATGASGELFF TGTGCCAGCGCAACGGGGGCCTCTGGGGAACTGTTTTTT
- TRBJ2-3 TRBV6-6 - CASRSGLPGADTQYF TGTGCCAGCAGGTCGGGACTTCCCGGGGCAGATACGCAGTATTTT
- TRBJ2-3 TRBV6-5 - CASSYLGSDTQYF TGTGCCAGCAGTTACCTGGGGTCAGATACGCAGTATTTT
- TRBJ1-5 TRBV5-5 few CASSLVQGSNQPQHF TGTGCCAGCAGCTTGGTACAGGGTAGCAATCAGCCCCAGCATTTT
- TRBJ2-2 TRBV4-2 - CASSQDKDRNTGELFF TGTGCCAGCAGCCAAGATAAGGACCGGAACACCGGGGAGCTGTTTTTT
- TRBJ2-7 TRBV7-6 - CASSAQYEQYF TGTGCCAGCAGCGCCCAGTACGAGCAGTACTTC
- TRBJ1-6 TRBV27 - CASSRPGSPLHF TGTGCCAGCAGCCGGCCAGGGTCACCCCTCCACTTT
- TRBJ2-7 TRBV7-6 few CASSRDGGHEQYF TGTGCCAGCAGCCGCGACGGCGGCCACGAGCAGTACTTC
TRBD2 TRBJ2-2 TRBV9 - CASSSPSSGAGELFF TGTGCCAGCAGCTCACCCTCTAGCGGGGCCGGGGAGCTGTTTTTT
- TRBJ1-1 TRBV13 - CASISGSYPGAEAFF TGTGCCAGCATCTCGGGCAGCTACCCAGGGGCTGAAGCTTTCTTT
TRBD2 TRBJ2-7 TRBV7-6 - CASSSSGGASYEQYF TGTGCCAGCAGCTCTAGCGGGGGGGCTTCCTACGAGCAGTACTTC
TRBD1 TRBJ1-5 TRBV16 - CASSYRGQDQPQHF TGTGCCAGCAGCTACAGGGGGCAGGATCAGCCCCAGCATTTT
- TRBJ1-1 TRBV4-1 - CASSQEIIGSWTEAFF TGCGCCAGCAGCCAAGAAATCATAGGGAGTTGGACTGAAGCTTTCTTT
- TRBJ2-3 TRBV25-1 - CASSGDTQYF TGTGCCAGCAGTGGAGATACGCAGTATTTT
- TRBJ1-1 TRBV19 - CASSIVGGSHGGWNTEAFF TGTGCCAGTAGTATAGTGGGGGGGTCCCACGGAGGATGGAACACTGAAGCTTTCTTT
- TRBJ1-1 TRBV5-4 once CASSLGGEAFF TGTGCCAGCAGCTTGGGGGGGGAAGCTTTCTTT
- TRBJ2-3 TRBV14 - CASSQDPLAGAFPDTQYF TGTGCCAGCAGCCAAGACCCTCTCGCAGGGGCATTTCCAGATACGCAGTATTTT
TRBD1 TRBJ2-7 TRBV5-1 - CASSSVDRAAYEQYF TGCGCCAGCAGCTCTGTGGACAGGGCGGCCTACGAGCAGTACTTC
- TRBJ2-3 TRBV9 - CASSGAGGDTQYF TGTGCCAGCAGCGGGGCGGGTGGGGATACGCAGTATTTT
TRBD1 TRBJ2-1 TRBV7-3 - CASSLTGTGGNEQFF TGTGCCAGCAGCTTAACTGGGACAGGGGGGAATGAGCAGTTCTTC
- TRBJ1-1 TRBV27 once CASSLDTNTEAFF TGTGCCAGCAGTCTGGACACAAACACTGAAGCTTTCTTT
- TRBJ1-4 TRBV10-1 - CATFPEKLFF TGCGCCACTTTCCCCGAAAAACTGTTTTTT
- TRBJ2-7 TRBV28 - CASRPRVSSYEQYF TGTGCCAGCAGACCCAGGGTTAGCTCCTACGAGCAGTACTTC
- TRBJ2-5 TRBV29-1 - CSVDPPGAGETQYF TGCAGCGTTGACCCGCCCGGGGCTGGAGAGACCCAGTACTTC